This T cell receptor (beta chain) was retrieved from a study of blood T cell repertoires in COVID-19. Whole-study context: T cells, B-cell-depleted T cells, or PBMCs supplied cDNA or gDNA.

V shed 4 bases and J 4 bases; nucleotides not matched to a gene: 6. CDR1 is SEHNR, CDR2 FQNEAQ, per germline (reference sequence). CDR3 size: 14 residues. The repertoire was sequenced with immunoSEQ multiplex PCR; TCRdb's copy has only in-frame clones and lacks some. This table holds 150,000 to 200,000 clones, 85% to 95% found once. Sequencing input: peripheral blood. The rearrangement uses TRBV7-9 and TRBJ1-1; 7 bases fit TRBD1. This TCR derives from a woman aged 60-75 years with COVID-19, enrolled during active disease. Written as DNA, the CDR3 is TGTGCCAGCAGCTCCAGGGCAGGGGGCACTGAAGCTTTCTTT. It is translated as CASSSRAGGTEAFF.